This T cell receptor (beta chain) derives from a study of blood T cell repertoires in COVID-19 (dated by TCRdb to 2018 to 2021). About the study as a whole: Collaborator samples came from the United States, Italy and Spain and covered acute and convalescent phases of COVID-19. HLA class I and class II types, where available, came from metadata supplied by the sample provider rather than from assay-based typing. The material from the prospective study consisted of cDNA or gDNA derived from T cells, B-cell-depleted T cells, or PBMCs. The dataset comprised deeply sampled blood TCRbeta repertoires from subjects exposed to, actively infected with, or recovered from COVID-19. Samples came from the ongoing ImmuneRACE study (first 160 participants) plus 1,254 subjects from 6 global collaborators. The sample metadata nearly always contained a de-identified subject ID, COVID-19 status, age in years and sex. The repertoires were made available in a free public database intended to serve as a resource for research on the immune response to SARS-CoV-2.

Sequences SNHLY (CDR1) and FYNNEI (CDR2) are obtained from the germline V gene. V lost 3 bases and J lost 4 bases; the stretch between them is 12 bases long. From cysteine to phenylalanine, the CDR3 is 14 amino acids long. CDR3 DNA only is kept here, 42 bases in frame from base 1. TCRbeta CDR3 regions were amplified from genomic DNA using the immunoSEQ Assay, a bias-controlled multiplex PCR. Per the authors' processing: The number of nucleated cells in each sample was estimated from the amplification of reference gene primers within the assay. To quantify the absolute abundance of each unique TCRbeta CDR3 rearrangement, sequence reads were collapsed and filtered. For each sample, productive Simpson clonality was calculated as the square root of Simpson's diversity index over productive rearrangements. Held by TCRdb, this immuneACCESS table contains in-frame sequences only and omits some clones. Under half of the omission traces to an unresolved V gene where checked; the cause of the rest is unknown. V and J calls and clone size are given by that table; D and trimming were obtained from the DNA. Across this sample there are roughly 100,000 clones, with roughly 87% seen only once. The top ten clones comprise over 15% of the sample.

Paper-wide results and their limitations: The amount of clinical and demographic metadata varied by source and participant and was provided uncurated.

The collaborating institutions used their own protocols to collect whole blood in K2EDTA tubes. For TCRbeta analysis, collaborator samples were shipped as frozen whole blood, as isolated PBMCs, or as DNA extracted from either sample type. As for this clone: This clone's antigen is unknown. Per-nucleotide qualities are absent, and no much larger clonotype sits a single base away.

This TCR came from a woman aged 80 or older in a cohort sampled during active COVID-19. The sample was peripheral blood. The chain is encoded by TRBV2 joined to TRBJ1-1; the D gene lacks a confident call. The DNA sequence is given as TGTGCCAGCAGTGATGGCATTGGCGGCACTGAAGCTTTCTTT. Its amino acids are CASSDGIGGTEAFF.